A single sample gave rise to the 16 T cell receptor beta chains below, sequenced in a study of blood T cell repertoires in COVID-19. TCRdb keeps only in-frame clones here, not all; method: immunoSEQ multiplex PCR. This repertoire shows some 260,000 clones, roughly 77% found once; its top ten account for 2.5% to 4%. The source material was peripheral blood. All receptors derive from a woman older than 75 with acute or convalescent COVID-19.

The chain uses TRBV5-4 and TRBJ2-1; 7 bases agree with TRBD1. This CDR3 is built from 15 residues. Germline values: CDR1 SGHNT, CDR2 YYREEE (reference sequence). V was clipped by 0 bases and J by 5 bases; unmatched bases: 5. DNA for the CDR3: TGTGCCAGCAGCTTGGGACAGGGTAGACACAATGAGCAGTTCTTC. Its protein is CASSLGQGRHNEQFF.

V usage is TRBV18 and J usage is TRBJ2-7, with D perhaps TRBD1 (5 bases). Germline-derived CDR1 and CDR2 are KGHSH and LQKENI. The CDR3 loop spans 15 amino acids. V dropped 1 base and J dropped 3 bases, with 13 bases sitting between them. DNA for the CDR3: TGTGCCAGCTCACCACTGCAGGGTACGGACTACGAGCAGTACTTC. This sequence encodes CASSPLQGTDYEQYF.

Here the CDR3 DNA reads TGTGCCACCAGTGATTCCTTTAATGAGCAGTTCTTC. It yields the protein CATSDSFNEQFF. This chain links TRBV24-1 with TRBJ2-1; D is uncertain. This CDR3 has 12 residues. Trimming removed 2 bases at V and 7 bases at J, with 5 bases between. Germline CDR1 and CDR2: KGHDR and SFDVKD.

The genes are TRBV4-2 and TRBJ2-7; a possible D gene is TRBD2 (5 bases). This CDR3 contains 16 residues. V lost 0 bases and J lost 4, with 16 bases in between. Looked up from germline, CDR1 is LGHNA and CDR2 is YNFKEQ. Here the CDR3 DNA reads TGTGCCAGCAGCCAAGATAGCGTCTTTCTCGGGTACGAGCAGTACTTC. It codes for CASSQDSVFLGYEQYF.

V and J are TRBV27 and TRBJ2-7; 8 bases map to TRBD2. Germline lookup yields CDR1 MNHEY and CDR2 SMNVEV (reference sequence). The CDR3 is 14 amino acids. The junction had 8 bases not matched to a gene; V was cut back by 7 bases and J by 3 bases. CDR3 region: CASIFGRGHYEQYF. CDR3 in DNA: TGTGCCAGCATATTCGGGAGGGGACACTACGAGCAGTACTTC.

In its sample, this clone was seen many times. The rearrangement uses TRBV2 and TRBJ1-6; TRBD1 aligns across 9 bases. This CDR3 spans 16 amino acids. V shed 4 bases and J 4 bases; nucleotides not matched to a gene: 5. Germline values: CDR1 SNHLY, CDR2 FYNNEI. The CDR3: CASSGGTGQYNSPLHF. The CDR3 DNA is TGTGCCAGCAGTGGGGGGACAGGGCAATATAATTCACCCCTCCACTTT.

V is TRBV10-2 and J is TRBJ2-3; TRBD2 matches at 10 bases. CDR3 length: 15 residues. With 6 bases clipped from V and 5 bases from J, the junction kept 8 bases outside the gene matches. The germline CDR1 and CDR2 sequences are WSHSY and SAAADI. CDR3 sequence (DNA): TGCGCCAGCAGAAGAGCGGGGGGGCTGGTAGATACGCAGTATTTT. Protein: CASRRAGGLVDTQYF.

This clone has just one count. The chain is built from TRBV4-2 and TRBJ1-2; D call uncertain. The CDR3 totals 13 residues. Germline CDR1 LGHNA, CDR2 YNFKEQ. V was pared by 1 base and J by 6 bases, with 9 bases between. The CDR3 nucleotides read TGTGCCAGCAGCCAAGTCGGGTCTCATGGCTACACCTTC. Residues: CASSQVGSHGYTF.

The chain links TRBV6-5 to TRBJ2-3, with D perhaps matching TRBD1 (6 bases). V lost 5 bases, J lost 5 bases, and 11 bases lay in between. This CDR3 is 13 amino acids long. Germline CDR1 reads MNHEY; CDR2 reads SVGAGI. In DNA, the CDR3 is TGTGCCAGCAGTCCAGACAGGAGAGATACGCAGTATTTT. Amino acid sequence: CASSPDRRDTQYF.

The gene calls are TRBV19 and TRBJ1-4; 7 bases are a match to TRBD1. Germline lookup yields CDR1 LNHDA and CDR2 SQIVND (reference sequence). The V segment lost 9 bases and the J segment 8 bases; nucleotides outside the gene matches: 15. The CDR3 contains 15 residues. The DNA for the CDR3 is TGTGCCAGCAGCAACCTACAGGGGACGGGGGAAAAACTGTTTTTT. Translated: CASSNLQGTGEKLFF.

The genes are TRBV2 and TRBJ2-7, with D possibly being TRBD2 (5 bases). There are 14 residues in the CDR3. Germline V gene lookup returns CDR1 SNHLY and CDR2 FYNNEI. The V and J ends lost 1 base and 6 bases respectively, with 13 bases between them. The CDR3 DNA follows: TGTGCCAGCAGTGAAGGGAGGCAGGTAGCCGAGCAGTACTTC. It specifies CASSEGRQVAEQYF.

This clone has a handful of counts. The chain combines TRBV7-8 with TRBJ2-1; 7 bases are a match to TRBD2. This CDR3 is built from 19 residues. Germline trimming cut 1 base from V and 2 bases from J; bases unmatched to any gene: 14. CDR1 is SGHVS, CDR2 FQNEAQ, per germline. CDR3 bases: TGTGCCAGCAGCTTAGTAACGGCCTACGCGGGGGTGACCTACAATGAGCAGTTCTTC. The encoded protein is CASSLVTAYAGVTYNEQFF. The whole variable domain, filled in from reference TRBV7-8 and TRBJ2-1, reads GAGVSQSPRYKVAKRGQDVALRCDPISGHVSLFWYQQALGQGPEFLTYFQNEAQLDKSGLPSDRFFAERPEGSVSTLKIQRTQQEDSAVYLCASSLVTAYAGVTYNEQFFGPGTRLTVL.

The rearrangement links TRBV18 to TRBJ2-7, with 9 bases that match TRBD1. The ends lost 3 bases at V and 5 bases at J; junction bases unmatched: 5. The CDR3 extends over 14 amino acids. Per the germline V gene, CDR1 is KGHSH and CDR2 is LQKENI. The CDR3 sequence is CASSPTGGINEQYF. In DNA, the CDR3 is TGTGCCAGCTCACCGACAGGGGGAATCAACGAGCAGTACTTC.

The chain joins TRBV5-1 to TRBJ2-1, with TRBD2 as a possible D gene (6 bases). The CDR3 runs 16 residues. Germline values: CDR1 SGHRS, CDR2 YFSETQ. The V end was cut by 2 bases, the J end by 4 bases, with 16 bases between. In DNA, the CDR3 is TGCGCCAGCAGCTTAGTGGGGAGGTCTGATTACAATGAGCAGTTCTTC. It translates to CASSLVGRSDYNEQFF.

The rearrangement uses TRBV6-5 and TRBJ1-2, with D maybe TRBD1 (5 bases). Germline V gene data show CDR1 as MNHEY and CDR2 as SVGAGI. V was trimmed by 1 base and J by 10 bases, leaving 16 bases between them. The CDR3 has 14 amino acids. The CDR3 coding sequence is TGTGCCAGCAGTTACTTGACAGCCCAGGATTCCTACACCTTC. Protein product: CASSYLTAQDSYTF.

This rearrangement joins TRBV18 to TRBJ1-1, with D tentatively TRBD1 (5 bases). The V end was cut by 2 bases, the J end by 3 bases, with 10 bases between. The CDR3 spans 14 residues. Looked up from germline, CDR1 is KGHSH and CDR2 is LQKENI. CDR3 amino acids: CASSPKGKDTEAFF. Written as DNA, the CDR3 is TGTGCCAGCTCACCAAAGGGGAAGGACACTGAAGCTTTCTTT.